The sequence of this T cell receptor (beta chain) was determined in a study of T cell responses to AZD1222 COVID-19 vaccine. Points from the study as a whole: Spike-specific TCRs gained breadth and depth after people received two AZD1222 doses.

With respect to this clone: As yet, its antigen is unknown.

V shed 3 bases and J 7 bases; nucleotides not matched to a gene: 9. Germline values: CDR1 SGHRS, CDR2 YFSETQ. This CDR3 region has 16 residues. The method was immunoSEQ multiplex PCR; TCRdb's version includes in-frame clones alone and lacks a portion of them. The sample includes around 130,000 clones, about 90% seen only once; the top ten take roughly 20%. The sequencing here drew on peripheral blood, taken on day 0 of MenACWY control vaccination. The receptor's source is an adult in good health. The chain is built from TRBV5-1 and TRBJ2-4, with TRBD1 matching over 11 bases. The CDR3 DNA sequence: TGCGCCAGCAGCTCCCGGACAGGGGGCGGAATGAACATTCAGTACTTC. Protein: CASSSRTGGGMNIQYF.